This paragraph covers one T cell receptor beta chain sequence. Which antigen it targets is not known. One base away there is no much larger clone; base qualities are not given. The sample is drawn from a study of T cell responses to AZD1222 COVID-19 vaccine (TCRdb year 2021). Looking at the study overall: TCR sequencing was performed for 230 to 250 trial participants, of whom some 200 were given two doses of AZD1222 and approximately 25 were given two doses of MenACWY control vaccine. Trial participants were enrolled into age subgroups of 18-55, 56-69 and 70-plus years, which contained about 150, 28 and 57 TCR-sequenced participants, respectively.

Here is what the overall study found, with its caveats: Most participants were white British and females outnumbered males, and the authors suggested that clonal diversity may have been underestimated. In the small 56-69-year group, the increase in depth fell short of significance, most likely because of low power. The whole spike protein was spanned by vaccine-associated CD4 TCRs, and dominant responses were seen in regions 160-218 and 743-854. Conclusions about previously exposed vaccinees are limited, since just six AZD1222 recipients were seropositive for SARS-CoV-2 at baseline. Because no samples from the day 14 peak response were available, repertoires could be characterized only after the peak T cell response. Reportedly, close to half of the unique spike-specific TCRs recognized epitopes lying outside the regions that are mutated in the B.1.351 and B.1.1.7 variants. A significant rise in spike-specific TCR breadth and depth was observed after two AZD1222 doses relative to day 0 and relative to MenACWY recipients.

The germline V gene encodes CDR1 SEHNR and CDR2 FQNEAQ (reference sequence). At the junction V is shortened by 2 bases and J by 4 bases, with 9 bases in between. From its cysteine to its phenylalanine, the CDR3 spans 14 amino acids. Solely the CDR3 DNA is kept, with 42 bases framed from the first base. Taken with the paper, the label for time point translates to: about 28 days (+/-7) after the second vaccine dose. AZD1222 recipients given second doses at about 4 weeks or at about 12 weeks were pooled, since spike-specific TCR depth and breadth were not found to differ between the two schedules. The vaccinee samples were drawn from two UK trials, COV001 and COV002, one of which was a single-blind randomized controlled phase 2/3 trial testing AZD1222 (ChAdOx1 nCoV-19) in healthy adults. Trial participant PBMC samples were collected at day 0 and day 28 after the second dose for TCRbeta chain sequencing.

The CDR3 regions of human TCRbeta chains were analyzed by immunosequencing. Per the authors' processing: Repertoire TCRs were matched against a reference library of SARS-CoV-2-specific TCRs generated with the MIRA antigen-specificity platform. Breadth meant the fraction of unique TCRs that were SARS-CoV-2-associated, whereas depth meant the fraction of total T cells that were SARS-CoV-2-associated. Using the MIRA data, every spike-specific TCR was mapped to the spike region that the TCR reacted to and assigned to either a CD4 or a CD8 class. Log10-transformed breadth and depth values were compared by one-way ANOVA with Sidak's multiple comparisons tests. TCRdb carries this immuneACCESS record with in-frame sequences only. Its versions omit some clonotypes, under half of them owing to an unresolved V gene in the studies checked, with the rest unexplained. V, J and clone size are taken as reported in that table, and D and trimming were inferred from the DNA itself. For this sample the table gives 65,000 to 80,000 clones, of which approximately 83% were detected only once. 1.3% of the sample goes to the ten largest clones.

This receptor was obtained from an adult who received the AZD1222 COVID-19 vaccine. This material consisted of peripheral blood, taken 28 days after the second AZD1222 dose. Rearrangement joined TRBV7-9 to TRBJ2-1; no D gene can be assigned with confidence. The CDR3 protein is CASSLLGLYNEQFF. The nucleotide sequence reads as follows: TGTGCCAGCAGCTTACTAGGGCTTTACAATGAGCAGTTCTTC.